This T cell receptor beta chain stems from a study of blood T cell repertoires in COVID-19. Whole-study context: From T cells, B-cell-depleted T cells, or PBMCs came the material, which was cDNA or gDNA.

Original handling: Reference gene primer amplification gave nucleated cell count estimates. The method was immunoSEQ multiplex PCR; TCRdb's version includes in-frame clones alone and lacks a portion of them. The V and J calls and clone size are taken from that table; D and trimming were inferred from the DNA. The sample yields some 200,000 clones, about 81% seen once. Trimming took off 0 bases at V and 7 bases at J, with 7 bases between the two ends. The CDR3 has 13 amino acids. Germline loops: CDR1 LGHNA, CDR2 YSLEER. This receptor was taken from a man aged 30 to 45 with active or convalescent COVID-19. What was sequenced was peripheral blood. V is TRBV4-3 and J is TRBJ2-1; D uncertain. CDR3 DNA sequence: TGCGCCAGCAGCCAAGATCCCGAGAATGAGCAGTTCTTC. Translating it yields CASSQDPENEQFF.